In its sample, the clone carrying this TCR beta chain was seen many times. The antigen is unknown. This sample stems from a study of T-cell reconstitution after alpha-beta-depleted transplantation in children. Study outcomes and limitations: Roughly two months post-transplant, alpha-beta T cells reportedly originated from several hundred graft clones that had expanded. For some patients, TCRbeta diversity was high at day 60 because of recipient T cells and thymic progenitors that survived. Newly made T cells mostly supplied T-cell counts and diversity one year after transplant.

Germline-derived CDR1 and CDR2 are MDHEN and SYDVKM. Between the trimmed V and J ends, which lost 8 bases and 2 bases, there was a span of 13 bases. This CDR3 has 13 residues. Molecular barcoding with unique molecular identifiers was used for the TCRbeta library. TCRdb analysed the PCR reads with MiXCR anew, one entry per CDR3 protein. Of more than 85,000 distinct CDR3 sequences listed, 4.5% to 7.5% are singletons. Sample: PBMCs, mostly from graft donor cells, taken 60 days after TCRalphabeta/CD19-depleted stem cell transplant. The chain couples TRBV28 to TRBJ2-7; D may be TRBD1 or TRBD2 (5 bases each). This sequence was found in a female patient aged 2 to 10 who had a stem cell transplant for Fanconi anemia, so the T cells may come from the graft donor. In DNA form, the CDR3 reads TGTGCCAGCCGTAGACCGGGACCCTACGAGCAGTACTTC. It yields the protein CASRRPGPYEQYF.